This T cell receptor beta chain was captured by sequencing in a study of vaccination effects on CD4 cells after COVID-19. Study details: Post-vaccine sampling occurred a median 72 days after the second dose.

Using immunoSEQ multiplex PCR, the repertoire was profiled, and TCRdb retains in-frame clones only, with some absent. The data show about 22,000 clones, 72% seen once. Antigen-specific CD4+ T cells were expanded (with viral peptide pools) by the ViraFEST assay ahead of sequencing. Culturing for about 10 days preceded CD4+ T cell isolation. Participants were vaccinated with two doses of either the BNT162b2 or mRNA-1273 vaccine. IL-2 medium supplanted half the medium on days 3 and 7. This CDR3 region has 14 residues. V lost 0 bases to trimming and J lost 7 bases, with 8 bases between them. Germline lookup yields CDR1 SGHDT and CDR2 YYEEEE. On this clone itself: Antigen: not known.

The J gene is TRBJ1-6, the V gene TRBV5-6; D unresolved. Source: CD4+ T cells from PBMCs cultured with HCoV-NL63 spike peptides, taken after COVID-19 vaccination. The TCR originated in a human donor who received a COVID-19 vaccine. The CDR3 DNA reads TGTGCCAGCAGCTTGGGCAGACGGAATTCACCCCTCCACTTT. As protein: CASSLGRRNSPLHF.